A selection of T cell receptor beta chains follows, all from one sample in a study of OX40 agonist ivuxolimab in advanced cancers. Profiled with immunoSEQ multiplex PCR; TCRdb holds only in-frame clones, not every one. The sample yields over 80,000 clones, approximately 90% seen once. The sample consisted of CD4+ or CD8+ T cells sorted from blood, taken in a trial of the OX40 agonist ivuxolimab. The receptors originated from an adult with an advanced solid tumor such as melanoma, head and neck, liver or kidney cancer. CDR3s include the opening cysteine and the closing phenylalanine or tryptophan. D genes are given only for firm matches. Clone size is not always given. Where it is, it says once, few, many or a class for expanded clones.

v_call	clone_size	j_call	d_call	cdr3_aa	cdr3_nt
TRBV21-1	.	TRBJ1-1	.	CARKIFPPVFAFF	TGTGCCAGAAAGATTTTCCCCCCCGTGTTCGCTTTCTTT
TRBV23-1	.	TRBJ1-2	.	CASSQSIKAGSYWGYTF	TGCGCCAGCAGTCAATCGATAAAGGCAGGCTCGTATTGGGGCTACACCTTC
TRBV11-2	.	TRBJ2-3	.	CASSLGPADTQYF	TGTGCCAGCAGCTTAGGACCGGCAGATACGCAGTATTTT
TRBV23-1	.	TRBJ1-2	TRBD1	CASSPGTASYGYTF	TGCGCCAGCAGTCCCGGGACAGCCTCCTATGGCTACACCTTC
TRBV4-1	.	TRBJ2-1	.	CASSQVPGSSYNEQFF	TGCGCCAGCAGCCAAGTACCGGGGAGCTCCTACAATGAGCAGTTCTTC
TRBV5-1	once	TRBJ1-1	.	CASSLGPSNTEAFF	TGCGCCAGCAGCCTGGGGCCCTCGAACACTGAAGCTTTCTTT
TRBV5-1	.	TRBJ2-2	.	CASSSPDRELFF	TGCGCCAGCAGCTCCCCGGACAGGGAGCTGTTTTTT
TRBV5-6	.	TRBJ2-1	.	CASSIRQTSYNEQFF	TGTGCCAGCAGCATTCGACAGACCTCGTACAATGAGCAGTTCTTC
TRBV7-2	.	TRBJ2-2	.	CASSPVAGLFNTGELFF	TGTGCCAGCAGCCCCGTCGCGGGATTGTTCAACACCGGGGAGCTGTTTTTT
TRBV7-6	.	TRBJ2-4	TRBD2	CASSVLADLAKNIQYF	TGTGCCAGCAGCGTACTAGCGGACTTAGCCAAAAACATTCAGTACTTC
TRBV28	.	TRBJ1-1	.	CASRLTGRAEAFF	TGTGCCAGCAGGTTAACAGGGAGGGCTGAAGCTTTCTTT
TRBV5-1	.	TRBJ2-2	TRBD1	CASSSATTGVNTGELFF	TGCGCCAGCAGCTCGGCTACGACAGGGGTGAACACCGGGGAGCTGTTTTTT
TRBV27	.	TRBJ2-1	.	CASSLSSRSYNEQFF	TGTGCCAGCAGTTTATCATCCAGGTCCTACAATGAGCAGTTCTTC
TRBV28	.	TRBJ2-7	.	CASSFTGSGYEQYF	TGTGCCAGCAGTTTTACCGGGAGCGGCTACGAGCAGTACTTC
TRBV4-3	.	TRBJ2-3	.	CASSQGGELRPSDTQYF	TGCGCCAGCAGCCAAGGGGGTGAGCTCCGACCGTCCGATACGCAGTATTTT
TRBV5-8	.	TRBJ2-7	.	CASSWTYEQYF	TGTGCCAGCAGCTGGACCTACGAGCAGTACTTC
TRBV14	.	TRBJ2-3	.	CASRQMSYTQYF	TGTGCCAGCCGACAGATGAGTTATACGCAGTATTTT
TRBV5-4	.	TRBJ1-2	.	CASSLELGQTNYGYTF	TGTGCCAGCAGCTTGGAATTAGGGCAGACCAACTATGGCTACACCTTC
TRBV30	.	TRBJ1-4	.	CAWSVLWREKLFF	TGTGCCTGGAGTGTACTATGGCGGGAAAAACTGTTTTTT
TRBV2	few	TRBJ2-5	.	CASRVHLETQYF	TGTGCCAGCAGGGTACACCTAGAGACCCAGTACTTC
TRBV5-5	once	TRBJ1-5	.	CASSLHWTYNSNQPQHF	TGTGCCAGCAGCTTGCATTGGACATACAATAGCAATCAGCCCCAGCATTTT
TRBV18	.	TRBJ2-5	.	CASSPQGVETQYF	TGTGCCAGCTCACCACAAGGGGTAGAGACCCAGTACTTC
TRBV10-3	.	TRBJ1-5	.	CAISEGRDVEQPQHF	TGTGCCATCAGTGAGGGCCGGGACGTAGAGCAGCCCCAGCATTTT
TRBV19	.	TRBJ1-5	.	CASSIELNQPQHF	TGTGCCAGTAGTATCGAACTAAATCAGCCCCAGCATTTT
TRBV7-2	.	TRBJ1-6	.	CASSLNGGSYSPLHF	TGTGCCAGCAGCTTAAATGGGGGCTCGTATTCACCCCTCCACTTT
TRBV7-2	.	TRBJ1-1	.	CASSSQTGTEAFF	TGTGCCAGCAGCTCACAGACAGGCACAGAAGCTTTCTTT
TRBV28	.	TRBJ1-5	.	CASTGGVKMTQHF	TGTGCCAGCACCGGAGGGGTGAAAATGACCCAGCATTTT
TRBV28	.	TRBJ2-5	.	CASSGGGVETQYF	TGTGCCAGCAGTGGCGGAGGGGTGGAGACCCAGTACTTC
TRBV7-2	.	TRBJ2-5	.	CASSLVGGRETQYF	TGTGCCAGCAGCTTAGTGGGGGGCCGCGAGACCCAGTACTTC
TRBV7-8	.	TRBJ1-2	.	CASSRGRGAPNYGYTF	TGTGCCAGCAGTCGAGGACGAGGGGCACCAAACTATGGCTACACCTTC
TRBV7-2	.	TRBJ2-7	TRBD1	CASSFRTGSYEQYF	TGTGCCAGCAGCTTCCGGACAGGCTCCTACGAGCAGTACTTC
TRBV5-4	.	TRBJ2-3	.	CATARDAATDTQYF	TGTGCCACGGCCCGGGACGCAGCCACAGATACGCAGTATTTT
TRBV7-9	few	TRBJ1-1	.	CASTTVTEAFF	TGTGCCAGCACGACAGTCACTGAAGCTTTCTTT